Below, 6 T cell receptor beta chains from the same sample are listed, as sequenced in a study of cytomegalovirus exposure and HLA in healthy donors. Both 60 Vbeta primers and 13 Jbeta primers went into the PCR. The method was immunoSEQ multiplex PCR; TCRdb's version includes in-frame clones alone and lacks a portion of them. The table lists approximately 190,000 clones, 78% of them singletons. Sequenced sample: PBMCs. The receptors originated from a woman aged 30 to 39 in good health and CMV-seropositive.

The rearrangement uses TRBV4-1 and TRBJ2-7; 8 positions agree with TRBD1. V shed 2 bases and J 7 bases; nucleotides not matched to a gene: 10. Germline lookup yields CDR1 MGHRA and CDR2 YSYEKL. The CDR3 length is 15 residues. In DNA form, the CDR3 reads TGCGCCAGCAGCCAACCGGGACAGGCCAGGGGAGAGCAGTACTTC. Translating gives CASSQPGQARGEQYF.

The chain joins TRBV30 to TRBJ2-7; D not resolved. Trimming removed 1 base at V and 6 bases at J, with 10 bases between. The length of the CDR3 is 12 residues. Germline V gene data show CDR1 as GTSNPN and CDR2 as SVGIG (reference sequence). The CDR3 DNA reads as TGTGCCTGGAGTGGTCGAAGGAGCGAGCAGTACTTC. It encodes CAWSGRRSEQYF. Variable domain in full (rest from reference TRBV30 and TRBJ2-7): SQTIHQWPATLVQPVGSPLSLECTVEGTSNPNLYWYRQAAGRGLQLLFYSVGIGQISSEVPQNLSASRPQDRQFILSSKKLLLSDSGFYLCAWSGRRSEQYFGPGTRLTVT.

This clone was found a few times. The chain recombines TRBV6-1 with TRBJ1-5; 7 nucleotides line up with TRBD1. The CDR3 is 15 residues long. Losses at the gene ends were 10 bases for V and 1 base for J; bases not matched to a gene: 10. The germline V gene encodes CDR1 MNHNS and CDR2 SASEGT. The CDR3: CATLYDRASNQPQHF. The CDR3 DNA reads as TGTGCCACCTTATATGACAGGGCCAGCAATCAGCCCCAGCATTTT.

This clone was counted once. J is TRBJ1-2 and V is TRBV28, with a tentative D call TRBD1 (6 bases). The germline V gene encodes CDR1 MDHEN and CDR2 SYDVKM. The CDR3 extends over 14 amino acids. V dropped 7 bases and J dropped 4 bases, with 16 bases sitting between them. Here the CDR3 DNA reads TGTGCCAGCAACCCTCGGGGGGCGATCTATGGCTACACCTTC. It is translated as CASNPRGAIYGYTF.

CDR3 DNA sequence: TGTGCCAGCAGCAAGACTAGCGGGGGGTATAATGAGCAGTTCTTC. As protein: CASSKTSGGYNEQFF. The V gene is TRBV7-3, the J gene TRBJ2-1; TRBD2 matches 13 bases. Germline V gene sequence: CDR1 SGHTA, CDR2 FQGTGA. The CDR3 consists of 15 residues. V lost 5 bases, J lost 7 bases, and 5 bases stayed unmatched. Full variable domain (rest looked up from reference TRBV7-3 and TRBJ2-1): GAGVSQTPSNKVTEKGKYVELRCDPISGHTALYWYRQSLGQGPEFLIYFQGTGAADDSGLPNDRFFAVRPEGSVSTLKIQRTERGDSAVYLCASSKTSGGYNEQFFGPGTRLTVL.

V usage is TRBV10-3 and J usage is TRBJ2-2, with 11 bases fitting TRBD2. V shed 6 bases, J shed 5 bases, and the junction held 11 bases outside the gene matches. This CDR3 contains 17 residues. The germline gives CDR1 ENHRY, CDR2 SYGVKD. CDR3 bases: TGTGCCATCAGCTTGACTCTAGCGGGGGGAGGGACCGGGGAGCTGTTTTTT. Translation gives CAISLTLAGGGTGELFF.